These T cell receptor beta chains were read from a single sample in a study of shared clonotypes between healthy human individuals. Profiling relied on immunoSEQ multiplex PCR, and the TCRdb table lists in-frame clones only, not all of them. This sample has roughly 500,000 clones, with more than 75% found just once. The sample comprised PBMCs. These receptors all stem from a woman aged 40 to 50 in good health. Some clones in this sample may be carry-over from other donors' samples. The CDR3 runs from the conserved cysteine through the conserved F or W. The D gene is left open where the match is weak. Size is stated for part of the rows, as once, few or many counts, or as a class when the clone is expanded.

TRBJ2-5,few,TRBV7-9,-,CASSATFEREETQYF,TGTGCCAGCAGCGCTACATTCGAGCGGGAAGAGACCCAGTACTTC
TRBJ2-3,-,TRBV5-4,TRBD2,CASSHRLAANTDTQYF,TGTGCCAGCAGCCACCGCCTAGCGGCTAACACAGATACGCAGTATTTT
TRBJ2-3,-,TRBV7-9,-,CASSFQGLASDTQYF,TGTGCCAGCAGCTTCCAGGGGCTCGCCTCAGATACGCAGTATTTT
TRBJ2-1,-,TRBV5-4,TRBD2,CASSLSGGNEQFF,TGTGCCAGCAGCTTGTCGGGAGGGAATGAGCAGTTCTTC
TRBJ1-2,few,TRBV2,-,CASSIQGPCTF,TGTGCCAGCAGTATACAGGGCCCTTGCACCTTC
TRBJ1-4,-,TRBV4-1,-,CASSPLLVEKLFF,TGCGCCAGCAGCCCCCTATTGGTGGAAAAACTGTTTTTT
TRBJ2-1,-,TRBV11-2,-,CASSLARGTIHNEQFF,TGTGCCAGCAGCTTAGCCCGCGGGACGATCCACAATGAGCAGTTCTTC
TRBJ2-3,-,TRBV5-4,TRBD1,CASSLDGSGGITDTQYF,TGTGCCAGCAGCTTGGATGGGTCAGGGGGCATCACAGATACGCAGTATTTT
TRBJ1-2,-,TRBV7-2,TRBD1,CASSLTPGGSYGYTF,TGTGCCAGCAGCTTAACCCCAGGGGGTTCCTATGGCTACACCTTC
TRBJ1-1,once,TRBV20-1,TRBD1,CSARPTGVAFF,TGCAGTGCTAGACCAACAGGGGTAGCTTTCTTT
TRBJ2-7,-,TRBV4-1,-,CASSQASLSYEQYF,TGCGCCAGCAGCCAAGCCTCCCTATCCTACGAGCAGTACTTC
TRBJ1-1,-,TRBV11-1,-,CASALGLNTEAFF,TGTGCCAGTGCGTTGGGGTTGAACACTGAAGCTTTCTTT
TRBJ2-7,-,TRBV7-9,-,CASSRYDEVSDKF,TGTGCCAGCAGCCGATACGACGAGGTCAGCGATAAGTTC
TRBJ2-5,-,TRBV25-1,-,CASSQGGETQYF,TGTGCCAGCAGTCAGGGGGGAGAGACCCAGTACTTC